This passage covers 20 T cell receptor beta chains from one sample sequenced in a study of T cell changes during pregnancy in multiple sclerosis. The data were produced by immunoSEQ multiplex PCR, yet TCRdb's version contains in-frame clones alone and is incomplete. The top ten clones hold 0.4% to 0.5% of a sample with around 60,000 clones, more than 80% of them seen once. The material was CD4+ T cells from peripheral blood mononuclear cells, obtained after pregnancy. These receptors were taken from a female donor in good health, enrolled as a control in a pregnancy study.

The chain uses TRBV19 and TRBJ1-2, with TRBD1 matching over 9 bases. Germline V gene data show CDR1 as LNHDA and CDR2 as SQIVND (reference sequence). After removal of 6 bases from V and 5 bases from J, the junction contained 10 bases not matched to a gene. The CDR3 is 15 amino acids. The CDR3 spells CASSKRDRETYGYTF. The CDR3 coding sequence is TGTGCCAGTAGCAAAAGGGACAGGGAGACTTATGGCTACACCTTC.

This CDR3 reads CASSLQGATYEQYF. The CDR3 nucleotides read TGTGCCAGCAGTTTACAAGGAGCTACCTACGAGCAGTACTTC. This chain connects TRBV28 to TRBJ2-7; D remains unclear. Trimming shortened V by 2 bases and J by 2 bases, and 10 bases separated the two germline ends. The CDR3 loop spans 14 amino acids. Per germline, CDR1 MDHEN and CDR2 SYDVKM. Together with reference TRBV28 and TRBJ2-7, the CDR3 gives the full variable domain: DVKVTQSSRYLVKRTGEKVFLECVQDMDHENMFWYRQDPGLGLRLIYFSYDVKMKEKGDIPEGYSVSREKKERFSLILESASTNQTSMYLCASSLQGATYEQYFGPGTRLTVT.

This clone has a single count. This chain connects TRBV19 to TRBJ2-1; 11 nucleotides agree with TRBD2. This CDR3 comprises 16 residues. Germline CDR1 LNHDA, CDR2 SQIVND (reference sequence). J lost 4 bases, V lost 3 bases, and 5 bases had no gene match. CDR3 sequence reads: CASSIKSSGGYNEQFF. CDR3 coding DNA: TGTGCCAGTAGTATTAAGTCTAGCGGGGGGTACAATGAGCAGTTCTTC.

The chain couples TRBV11-3 to TRBJ1-1; TRBD1 is a possible D gene (6 bases). The CDR3 sequence is 15 residues long. Looked up from germline, CDR1 is SGHNT and CDR2 is YENEEA. V dropped 8 bases and J dropped 2 bases, with 18 bases sitting between them. The CDR3 sequence: CASVRDGQTNTEAFF. Written as DNA, the CDR3 is TGTGCCAGCGTCCGCGACGGACAGACAAACACTGAAGCTTTCTTT.

This clone was detected once. This sequence joins TRBV6-6 and TRBJ1-6; 9 bases line up with TRBD1. The CDR3 is made up of 14 amino acids. Trimming took 7 bases from V and 7 from J; bases not matched to a gene: 5. CDR1 is MNHNY, CDR2 SVGAGI, per germline (reference sequence). CDR3 sequence reads: CASTRDRDNSPLHF. CDR3 DNA sequence: TGTGCCAGCACCAGGGACAGGGACAATTCACCCCTCCACTTT.

The chain has TRBV6-1 and TRBJ2-7, with 7 bases lining up with TRBD2. CDR3 length equals 14 residues. Germline CDR1 and CDR2: MNHNS and SASEGT. Unmatched junction bases numbered 6, after V lost 4 bases and J lost 3 bases. CDR3 DNA: TGTGCCAGCAGTGTGGGACTAACCATCTACGAGCAGTACTTC. Protein product: CASSVGLTIYEQYF.

The chain joins TRBV9 to TRBJ1-2; no clear D. Germline V gives CDR1 SGDLS, CDR2 YYNGEE. V was pared by 0 bases and J by 3 bases, with 12 bases between. The CDR3 runs 15 residues. CDR3 nucleotides: TGTGCCAGCAGCGTAGACGAGGGCGCGTACTATGGCTACACCTTC. Translated, it gives CASSVDEGAYYGYTF.

This chain links TRBV30 with TRBJ1-6, with D tentatively TRBD1 (5 bases). Germline V lookup: CDR1 GTSNPN, CDR2 SVGIG (reference sequence). CDR3 length: 15 amino acids. Between the trimmed V and J ends, which lost 0 bases and 9 bases, there was a span of 15 bases. The CDR3 bases are TGTGCCTGGAGTGTATGGGGATTGGGGGGTTCACCCCTCCACTTT. Translation: CAWSVWGLGGSPLHF.

This clone occurred once. This chain connects TRBV10-3 to TRBJ2-2; 8 nucleotides line up with TRBD1. CDR1 and CDR2 from the germline V gene are ENHRY and SYGVKD. The CDR3 is made up of 15 amino acids. Losses at the gene ends were 6 bases for V and 0 bases for J; bases not matched to a gene: 3. CDR3 in amino acids: CAIRSDRANTGELFF. Written as DNA, the CDR3 is TGTGCCATCAGGTCGGACAGGGCGAACACCGGGGAGCTGTTTTTT.

This chain joins TRBV6-6 and TRBJ1-2, with D tentatively TRBD1 (6 bases). Trimming shortened V by 5 bases and J by 14 bases, and 24 bases separated the two germline ends. CDR1 is MNHNY, CDR2 SVGAGI, per germline (reference sequence). The CDR3 has 14 amino acids. The CDR3 reads CASSRGAGVLPETF. CDR3 in DNA: TGTGCCAGCAGTCGGGGGGCAGGGGTCCTTCCGGAAACCTTC.

The gene calls are TRBV4-3 and TRBJ1-2, with TRBD1 as a possible D gene (5 bases). Trimming pared 0 bases from V and 4 bases from J, leaving 12 bases between. CDR1 is LGHNA, CDR2 YSLEER, per germline. The CDR3 is 15 amino acids. The CDR3: CASSQDLQGGYGYTF. The CDR3 DNA sequence: TGCGCCAGCAGCCAAGATTTGCAGGGCGGCTATGGCTACACCTTC.

In this sample, this clone turned up a few times. The chain links TRBV19 to TRBJ1-5; TRBD1 matches at 8 bases. In germline, CDR1 is LNHDA, CDR2 SQIVND (reference sequence). CDR3 length equals 14 residues. V trimming: 5 bases; J trimming: 7 bases; junction bases outside the gene matches: 7. CDR3 nucleotides: TGTGCCAGTAGTCCTACAGGGGGTTCGCAGCCCCAGCATTTT. Its protein product is CASSPTGGSQPQHF.

The CDR3 nucleotides read TGTGCCAGCAGGAGGGATGGACAGGGGGCTTCTGGCTACACCTTC. Translated, it gives CASRRDGQGASGYTF. The rearrangement links TRBV2 to TRBJ1-2; 11 bases are a match to TRBD1. J gave up 7 bases and V 6 bases, and 10 bases lay outside the gene matches. The CDR3 contains 15 residues. From germline, CDR1 is SNHLY and CDR2 FYNNEI.

V is TRBV13 and J is TRBJ1-1; the match to TRBD1 covers 7 bases. Germline V gene sequence: CDR1 PRHDT, CDR2 FYEKMQ (reference sequence). This CDR3 region has 13 residues. Losses at the gene ends were 5 bases for V and 2 bases for J; bases not matched to a gene: 2. CDR3 in amino acids: CASSRQGNTEAFF. The CDR3 DNA follows: TGTGCCAGCAGCCGACAGGGAAACACTGAAGCTTTCTTT. The full variable domain, rest sourced from reference TRBV13 and TRBJ1-1, is AAGVIQSPRHLIKEKRETATLKCYPIPRHDTVYWYQQGPGQDPQFLISFYEKMQSDKGSIPDRFSAQQFSDYHSELNMSSLELGDSALYFCASSRQGNTEAFFGQGTRLTVV.

This chain connects TRBV29-1 to TRBJ2-2; 12 bases map to TRBD1. With V trimmed by 4 bases and J by 6 bases, 3 bases remained unmatched. Germline V lookup: CDR1 SQVTM, CDR2 ANQGSEA. This CDR3 region has 14 residues. The CDR3 sequence: CSVVGQGAAGELFF. CDR3 sequence (DNA): TGCAGCGTTGTGGGACAGGGGGCCGCCGGGGAGCTGTTTTTT.

The V and J genes are TRBV30 and TRBJ1-4, with D possibly TRBD1 on 6 matching bases. Germline V gene data show CDR1 as GTSNPN and CDR2 as SVGIG (reference sequence). The CDR3 contains 13 residues. V dropped 8 bases and J dropped 7 bases, with 17 bases sitting between them. The CDR3 protein is CASSGDVVEKLFF. The DNA for the CDR3 is TGTGCCAGTTCAGGGGATGTAGTTGAAAAACTGTTTTTT.

V is TRBV5-4 and J is TRBJ1-2; no definite D call. Per the germline V gene, CDR1 is SGHNT and CDR2 is YYREEE (reference sequence). Trimming took off 0 bases at V and 2 bases at J, with 11 bases between the two ends. The CDR3 sequence is 15 residues long. CDR3 sequence (DNA): TGTGCCAGCAGCTTGGATCCAGGATCCAACTATGGCTACACCTTC. Protein product: CASSLDPGSNYGYTF.

The chain couples TRBV6-5 to TRBJ1-4; D is ambiguous. The CDR3 loop spans 13 amino acids. The V gene lost 8 bases and the J gene lost 6 bases, with 13 bases spanning the gap. Germline-derived CDR1 and CDR2 are MNHEY and SVGAGI. This chain's CDR3 is CASRPNNDEKLFF. The DNA for the CDR3 is TGTGCCAGCCGCCCCAACAATGATGAAAAACTGTTTTTT.

This chain connects TRBV5-1 to TRBJ2-7; unclear D gene. V dropped 5 bases and J dropped 4 bases, with 7 bases sitting between them. The CDR3 is made up of 11 amino acids. CDR1 is SGHRS, CDR2 YFSETQ, per germline. Here the CDR3 reads CASRREYEQYF. The CDR3 DNA reads TGCGCCAGCAGACGCGAATACGAGCAGTACTTC.

The V call is TRBV18, the J call TRBJ1-1, with D possibly matching TRBD1 (6 bases). V gave up 0 bases and J gave up 4 bases, with 12 bases separating them. Germline assignment: CDR1 KGHSH and CDR2 LQKENI. This CDR3 region has 15 residues. CDR3: CASSPPMGAGTEAFF. CDR3 DNA: TGTGCCAGCTCACCACCGATGGGGGCCGGCACTGAAGCTTTCTTT.